This paragraph covers one T cell receptor (beta chain) sequence. This table comes from immunoSEQ multiplex PCR, and its TCRdb copy is limited to in-frame clones, with some not included. In the table there are some 240,000 clones, around 84% of which are singletons. This sample is part of a study of blood T cell repertoires in COVID-19. The sample consisted of PBMCs or T cells enriched from blood (not recorded which). The sequence came from a man younger than 45 with acute COVID-19.

CDR3 nucleotides: TGCAGCGTTACCGGGACAGGGGTAGCTACCGTGCAGTTCTTC. Its translation is CSVTGTGVATVQFF. The genes are TRBV29-1 and TRBJ2-1, with TRBD1 identical over 10 bases. Germline CDR1 reads SQVTM; CDR2 reads ANQGSEA. The J segment lost 12 bases and the V segment lost 5 bases, leaving 13 bases of the junction unmatched. The CDR3 extends over 14 amino acids.